A single sample is the source of the 21 T cell receptor beta chains below, sequenced in a study of cytomegalovirus exposure and HLA in healthy donors (dated by TCRdb to 2015 to 2018). Libraries were constructed by the immunoSEQ multiplex PCR assay. For the multiplex PCR, a mixture combining 60 forward primers for TCR Vbeta segments and 13 reverse primers for TCR Jbeta segments was used. TCRdb's version of the immuneACCESS table is confined to in-frame rearrangements and falls short of the full clone set. An unresolved V gene accounts for under half of the shortfall where checked; the remainder is of unknown origin. Per the sample table, the count is 170,000 or so clones. The biggest ten clones account for roughly 2% of the sample. The sample taken for sequencing was PBMCs. Receptors were obtained from a man aged 25 to 40 in good health and CMV-seronegative.

The chain links TRBV6-1 to TRBJ1-1; D might be TRBD1 (5 bases). The CDR3 consists of 14 residues. Germline loops: CDR1 MNHNS, CDR2 SASEGT. Trimming pared 4 bases from V and 6 bases from J, leaving 15 bases between. The CDR3 DNA sequence: TGTGCCAGCAGTGTCAGCGGGGGGATCGCTGAAGCTTTCTTT. Translating it yields CASSVSGGIAEAFF.

The chain joins TRBV10-3 to TRBJ1-1; tentatively, D is TRBD1 (5 bases). Deletions cut 2 bases from V and 10 bases from J, with 11 bases between. The germline V gene has CDR1 ENHRY and CDR2 SYGVKD. The CDR3 has 12 residues. The CDR3 is CAISEGRARAFF. The CDR3 bases are TGTGCCATCAGTGAGGGCAGGGCCAGAGCTTTCTTT.

The V call is TRBV28, the J call TRBJ2-7, with TRBD1 identical over 10 bases. Germline V gene lookup returns CDR1 MDHEN and CDR2 SYDVKM. V was clipped by 5 bases and J by 6 bases; unmatched bases: 10. The CDR3 loop spans 15 amino acids. The CDR3 loop is CASSPDRGRPREQYF. CDR3 nucleotides: TGTGCCAGCAGTCCCGACAGGGGGCGCCCCCGCGAGCAGTACTTC.

The chain combines TRBV9 with TRBJ1-1, with TRBD1 identical over 12 bases. The CDR3 contains 15 residues. Germline V CDR1 and CDR2: SGDLS, YYNGEE. V was clipped by 3 bases and J by 5 bases; unmatched bases: 5. The CDR3: CASSARDRGQTEAFF. In DNA, the CDR3 is TGTGCCAGCAGCGCGAGGGACAGGGGGCAGACTGAAGCTTTCTTT.

The gene calls are TRBV5-1 and TRBJ1-2; weak D call: TRBD1 (6 bases). CDR1 is SGHRS, CDR2 YFSETQ, per germline. This CDR3 is 14 amino acids long. V was trimmed by 0 bases and J by 7 bases, leaving 13 bases between them. The CDR3, as DNA: TGCGCCAGCAGCTTGGAACAGGGAGAAGGTGGCTACACCTTC. Its protein is CASSLEQGEGGYTF.

The chain links TRBV10-2 to TRBJ2-3, with D possibly being TRBD2 (6 bases). In germline, CDR1 is WSHSY, CDR2 SAAADI. Trimming stripped 4 bases from V and 0 bases from J, with 8 bases between. The CDR3 loop spans 14 amino acids. Written as DNA, the CDR3 is TGCGCCAGCAGTGTAGCGGCCAGCACAGATACGCAGTATTTT. Amino acids: CASSVAASTDTQYF.

The rearrangement uses TRBV6-1 and TRBJ1-1; 7 nucleotides match TRBD1. V trimming: 5 bases; J trimming: 5 bases; junction bases outside the gene matches: 8. The germline CDR1 and CDR2 sequences are MNHNS and SASEGT. The CDR3 extends over 14 amino acids. The DNA of the CDR3 is TGTGCCAGCAGTACCGGGACAGACGGGACTGAAGCTTTCTTT. It codes for CASSTGTDGTEAFF.

The J gene is TRBJ1-2, the V gene TRBV11-2; D not certain. From germline, CDR1 is SGHAT and CDR2 FQNNGV. The CDR3 contains 15 residues. V was cut by 0 bases and J by 3 bases, with 11 bases left in between. The CDR3 sequence: CASSLEPRSDYGYTF. Here the CDR3 DNA reads TGTGCCAGCAGCTTAGAGCCGAGGTCGGACTATGGCTACACCTTC.

V and J are TRBV7-2 and TRBJ2-7; a weak D match, TRBD2 (5 bases). In germline, CDR1 is SGHTA, CDR2 FQGNSA. The ends were cut back, 4 bases at V and 6 bases at J, with 10 bases in the middle. This CDR3 has 12 amino acids. This CDR3 reads CASSSTRIEQYF. CDR3 coding DNA: TGTGCCAGCAGCTCCACTAGAATCGAGCAGTACTTC.

The gene calls are TRBV2 and TRBJ2-3; weak D call: TRBD2 (5 bases). Germline V CDR1 and CDR2: SNHLY, FYNNEI. Deletions cut 6 bases from V and 4 bases from J, with 17 bases between. There are 15 residues in the CDR3. The CDR3 region has the DNA TGTGCCAGCAGACCCGGACTGAACCTTGCAGATACGCAGTATTTT. Translated, it gives CASRPGLNLADTQYF. The entire variable domain, with the rest obtained from reference TRBV2 and TRBJ2-3, is as follows: EPEVTQTPSHQVTQMGQEVILRCVPISNHLYFYWYRQILGQKVEFLVSFYNNEISEKSEIFDDQFSVERPDGSNFTLKIRSTKLEDSAMYFCASRPGLNLADTQYFGPGTRLTVL.

This chain links TRBV7-9 with TRBJ2-7; D possibly corresponds to TRBD1 (6 bases). The CDR3 totals 13 residues. Germline V gene data show CDR1 as SEHNR and CDR2 as FQNEAQ (reference sequence). V shed 5 bases and J shed 3 bases, with 11 bases lying between them. CDR3 protein: CASSPTGHYEQYF. The CDR3 nucleotides are TGTGCCAGCAGCCCGACAGGTCACTACGAGCAGTACTTC.

The chain couples TRBV5-1 to TRBJ2-3; 7 bases agree with TRBD1. From germline, CDR1 is SGHRS and CDR2 YFSETQ. Losses at the gene ends were 0 bases for V and 4 bases for J; bases not matched to a gene: 2. The CDR3 spans 14 residues. This chain's CDR3 is CASSLGQGPDTQYF. The CDR3 nucleotides read TGCGCCAGCAGCTTGGGACAGGGCCCAGATACGCAGTATTTT.

This chain joins TRBV30 and TRBJ2-7, with 8 positions matching TRBD1. The germline V gene encodes CDR1 GTSNPN and CDR2 SVGIG (reference sequence). This CDR3 region has 13 residues. The V and J ends lost 4 bases and 2 bases, in that order; junction bases with no gene match: 4. CDR3 protein: CAWTQGAAYEQYF. The CDR3 bases are TGTGCCTGGACCCAGGGGGCCGCCTACGAGCAGTACTTC.

The chain links TRBV5-6 to TRBJ2-7; 9 nucleotides match TRBD2. Germline trimming cut 0 bases from V and 0 bases from J; bases unmatched to any gene: 7. The CDR3 has 17 amino acids. Looked up from germline, CDR1 is SGHDT and CDR2 is YYEEEE. In DNA, the CDR3 is TGTGCCAGCAGCTTGGCCCTAGCGGGATACCCCTCCTACGAGCAGTACTTC. The encoded protein is CASSLALAGYPSYEQYF.

V and J are TRBV2 and TRBJ2-2, with 13 bases fitting TRBD2. V gave up 0 bases and J gave up 2 bases; unmatched junction bases: 3. Germline V gene lookup returns CDR1 SNHLY and CDR2 FYNNEI. CDR3 length equals 18 residues. CDR3 amino acids: CASSEAGLAGENTGELFF. Written as DNA, the CDR3 is TGTGCCAGCAGTGAAGCAGGACTAGCGGGAGAAAACACCGGGGAGCTGTTTTTT.

This rearrangement joins TRBV7-9 to TRBJ1-1; D perhaps matches TRBD1 (5 bases). The CDR3 totals 15 residues. CDR1 is SEHNR, CDR2 FQNEAQ, per germline (reference sequence). Deletions cut 7 bases from V and 4 bases from J, with 19 bases between. The CDR3 nucleotides are TGTGCCAGCACTTCGGGGGAAGAGCGCGGCACTGAAGCTTTCTTT. Its translation: CASTSGEERGTEAFF.

CDR3 in DNA: TGTGCCAGTAGTATAGACGGGACAGGGATGGGTGCGTACGAGCAGTACTTC. It translates to CASSIDGTGMGAYEQYF. The chain recombines TRBV19 with TRBJ2-7, with 9 bases aligning to TRBD1. Germline V gene lookup returns CDR1 LNHDA and CDR2 SQIVND (reference sequence). V gave up 0 bases and J gave up 4 bases; unmatched junction bases: 10. This CDR3 region has 17 residues.

The rearrangement uses TRBV4-3 and TRBJ2-3, with TRBD1 identical over 7 bases. The V gene end was trimmed by 1 base and the J gene end by 4 bases; junction bases not matched to a gene: 14. Germline V gene sequence: CDR1 LGHNA, CDR2 YSLEER. The CDR3 is made up of 18 amino acids. The CDR3 DNA reads TGCGCCAGCAGCCAAGTGATTGGGGACAGCACTGGCGCAGATACGCAGTATTTT. The encoded protein is CASSQVIGDSTGADTQYF.

The V gene is TRBV5-1, the J gene TRBJ1-1; D is possibly TRBD1 (5 bases). Trimming left V 5 bases short and J 1 base short, with 9 bases between. Germline values: CDR1 SGHRS, CDR2 YFSETQ. The CDR3 is made up of 13 amino acids. The CDR3 DNA follows: TGCGCCAGCAGGGAGGGGACGAACACTGAAGCTTTCTTT. This gives the protein CASREGTNTEAFF.

This sequence joins TRBV6-5 and TRBJ1-1; TRBD1 might be the D (5 bases). Trimming stripped 6 bases from V and 3 bases from J, with 11 bases between. Germline V gives CDR1 MNHEY, CDR2 SVGAGI. This CDR3 spans 13 amino acids. CDR3 nucleotides: TGTGCCAGCAGACGTGACAGTTACACTGAAGCTTTCTTT. This translates into CASRRDSYTEAFF.

The rearrangement links TRBV9 to TRBJ1-2; possible D gene TRBD1, 6 bases. The V gene's germline CDR1 is SGDLS and CDR2 YYNGEE. V was clipped by 3 bases and J by 4 bases, with 7 bases between them. The CDR3 consists of 12 residues. The CDR3 loop is CASSETGYGYTF. CDR3 coding DNA: TGTGCCAGCAGCGAGACAGGCTATGGCTACACCTTC. The whole variable domain, filled in from reference TRBV9 and TRBJ1-2, reads DSGVTQTPKHLITATGQRVTLRCSPRSGDLSVYWYQQSLDQGLQFLIQYYNGEERAKGNILERFSAQQFPDLHSELNLSSLELGDSALYFCASSETGYGYTFGSGTRLTVV.